The T cell receptor beta chain described here comes from a study of cytomegalovirus exposure and HLA in healthy donors. General study results and limits: Despite most TCR sequences being rare, some public TCRs occurred in many donors.

The germline V and J ends were trimmed by 1 base and 7 bases, with 14 bases remaining between them. Germline CDR1 and CDR2: MNHNS and SASEGT. The CDR3 has 15 amino acids. 13 Jbeta primers and 60 Vbeta primers were used for the PCR. Sequencing was performed with immunoSEQ multiplex PCR; in TCRdb, only in-frame clones are kept and a portion is missing. The table shows roughly 120,000 clones, with 8.5% to 10% occurring only once. Comment on this clone: Its target is unknown.

The sample taken for sequencing was PBMCs. The sequence came from a man aged 35 to 55 in good health and CMV-seronegative. V usage is TRBV6-1 and J usage is TRBJ2-1, with a possible D match to TRBD1 (6 bases). The CDR3 DNA reads TGTGCCAGCAGTGAAGGAGGGGGAATTTTAAATGAGCAGTTCTTC. The encoded protein is CASSEGGGILNEQFF.